Listed below are T cell receptor beta chains from one sample, sequenced in a study of blood T cell repertoires in COVID-19. Sequencing was performed with immunoSEQ multiplex PCR; in TCRdb, only in-frame clones are kept and a portion is missing. The repertoire holds approximately 210,000 clones, around 90% seen once, with 1.5% to 2% in the top ten. Sequencing input: peripheral blood. Receptors originate from a man aged 65 to 85 with acute or convalescent COVID-19. CDR3s leave out the opening cysteine and the closing phenylalanine or tryptophan. The D gene is left open where the match is weak.

V gene	D gene	J gene	CDR3 protein
TRBV7-9	TRBD2	TRBJ2-5	ASSSSLAEETQY
TRBV18	TRBD1	TRBJ1-1	ASSPPRDSVNTEAF
TRBV7-2	TRBD2	TRBJ2-7	ASSLGATSGYEQY
TRBV7-9	TRBD2	TRBJ2-1	ASSYRRLTSGDDNEQF
TRBV29-1	.	TRBJ1-1	SGKQGNTEAF
TRBV28	TRBD2	TRBJ2-7	ASSSSSGTYEQY
TRBV28	TRBD1	TRBJ1-5	ASSLGQSNQPQH
TRBV7-8	.	TRBJ1-5	ASSLAWHSNQPQH
TRBV9	TRBD2	TRBJ2-2	ASSLLAGVSTGELF
TRBV10-3	.	TRBJ2-1	AILSVYNEQF
TRBV19	.	TRBJ2-6	ASSRPGTGANVLT
TRBV4-2	.	TRBJ2-1	ASSQEGRGSDEQF
TRBV28	.	TRBJ1-5	ASSPAQSSYQPQH
TRBV5-1	TRBD1	TRBJ1-1	ASSATGTGTEAF
TRBV6-6	TRBD1	TRBJ1-5	ASSRGAGQGISNQPQH
TRBV5-4	TRBD1	TRBJ1-1	ASSLPGTGITEAF
TRBV5-1	.	TRBJ2-3	ASSLDRTLTDTQY
TRBV18	TRBD1	TRBJ1-6	ASSKDRNSPLH
TRBV3-1/TRBV3-2	TRBD2	TRBJ2-2	ASSRGPTSGRANTGELF
TRBV28	.	TRBJ2-3	ASSLAGLTDTQY
TRBV7-9	TRBD1	TRBJ1-2	ASNPRQGPYGYT
TRBV6-5	.	TRBJ1-6	ASSYYLGLNSPLH
TRBV10-2	.	TRBJ2-5	ASSAQGVMETQY
TRBV7-6	.	TRBJ2-5	ASSLSAGGRETQY
TRBV5-1	TRBD1	TRBJ1-2	ASSLGPLRTGNYGYT
TRBV6-5	TRBD1	TRBJ2-3	ASRRLQGARDTQY
TRBV5-1	TRBD2	TRBJ2-1	ASSLGLAGGRNEQF
TRBV5-1	.	TRBJ1-2	ASRDSAQGYT
TRBV20-1	.	TRBJ1-1	SARSDREAF